A selection of T cell receptor beta chains follows, all from one sample in a study of blood T cell repertoires in COVID-19. Sequencing was performed with immunoSEQ multiplex PCR; in TCRdb, only in-frame clones are kept and a portion is missing. Here the sample spans roughly 260,000 clones, less than 85% being singletons. The sample consisted of peripheral blood. These receptors originate from a woman younger than 30 with acute or convalescent COVID-19. The CDR3 runs from the conserved cysteine through the conserved F or W. The D gene is left open where the match is weak. Only part of the rows carry a size: once, few, many, or a class if the clone is expanded.

TRBD2 | TRBJ2-5 | TRBV19 | NA | TGTGCCAGTAGTGCGGGACTAGGTGAGCGGGAGACCCAGTACTTC | CASSAGLGERETQYF
TRBD2 | TRBJ2-1 | TRBV5-1 | NA | TGCGCCAGCAGCTTATTAGCGGGAGCATACAATGAGCAGTTCTTC | CASSLLAGAYNEQFF
NA | TRBJ1-4 | TRBV2 | once | TGTGCCAGCAGTGAAGCGCCGGGGGGGGATAATGAAAAACTGTTTTTT | CASSEAPGGDNEKLFF
TRBD1 | TRBJ2-2 | TRBV5-5 | NA | TGTGCCAGCAGGAGGTGGGGGACAGGGAACACCGGGGAGCTGTTTTTT | CASRRWGTGNTGELFF
NA | TRBJ2-7 | TRBV15 | NA | TGTGCCACCAGCCACAGGGACTACGAGCAGTACTTC | CATSHRDYEQYF
NA | TRBJ1-2 | TRBV5-1 | NA | TGCGCCAGCAGCCCACTAGACCTTGGGGGCTACACCTTC | CASSPLDLGGYTF
NA | TRBJ2-7 | TRBV14 | NA | TGTGCCAGCAGCCAAGATGTCGCCAGCGGGTACTCCTACGAGCAGTACTTC | CASSQDVASGYSYEQYF
NA | TRBJ1-2 | TRBV15 | NA | TGTGCCACCAGCAGAGGGTCAGTCTATGGCTACACCTTC | CATSRGSVYGYTF
TRBD2 | TRBJ2-3 | TRBV5-4 | NA | TGTGCCAGCAGCCCAGGGGATAGCGGGAGTTTTAAGTATTTT | CASSPGDSGSFKYF
NA | TRBJ2-5 | TRBV14 | NA | TGTGCCAGCAGCCAAGATTTAGTAAACCAAGAGACCCAGTACTTC | CASSQDLVNQETQYF
TRBD1 | TRBJ2-7 | TRBV28 | NA | TGTGCCAGCAGTCCAATACTCCCCCTCAGGGGGAACGAGCAGTACTTC | CASSPILPLRGNEQYF
TRBD2 | TRBJ2-5 | TRBV7-7 | once | TGTGCTAGCAGCTTAAGCGCGGGGGGTGAGTCGGAGACCCAGTACTTC | CASSLSAGGESETQYF
NA | TRBJ2-1 | TRBV7-3 | NA | TGTGCCAGCAGCTTAGTCCGGTACAATGAGCAGTTCTTC | CASSLVRYNEQFF
NA | TRBJ1-2 | TRBV5-6 | NA | TGTGCCAGCAGCGAACGGATGGGGGGGAGGTACTATGGCTACACCTTC | CASSERMGGRYYGYTF
NA | TRBJ2-3 | TRBV10-3 | NA | TGTGCCATCAGCCAGGGGTCTATCCGCACAGATACGCAGTATTTT | CAISQGSIRTDTQYF
NA | TRBJ1-5 | TRBV30 | NA | TGTGCCTGGAGGGAGGGTAACAATCAGCCCCAGCATTTT | CAWREGNNQPQHF
NA | TRBJ2-5 | TRBV5-6 | NA | TGTGCCAGCAGCTTGGACCCCCACGGCCAAGAGACCCAGTACTTC | CASSLDPHGQETQYF
TRBD2 | TRBJ2-1 | TRBV28 | few | TGTGCCAGCAGGGCCGGGACTAGCGGCAACAATGAGCAGTTCTTC | CASRAGTSGNNEQFF
NA | TRBJ2-1 | TRBV5-8 | NA | TGTGCCAGCAGCTTGGGAGGGAAGTATTATTTAGCCCAGTTCTTC | CASSLGGKYYLAQFF
NA | TRBJ1-2 | TRBV5-8 | NA | TGTGCCAGCAGCTTGGGAAATGTAATGGGGGGACTCGGCTATGGCTACACCTTC | CASSLGNVMGGLGYGYTF
NA | TRBJ2-7 | TRBV7-2 | NA | TGTGCCAGCAGCTTAGAACTCTCCTACGAGCAGTACTTC | CASSLELSYEQYF
NA | TRBJ1-5 | TRBV15 | NA | TGTGCCACCAGCAGAGATACGTCGGGGGGAGAGCATTTT | CATSRDTSGGEHF
TRBD2 | TRBJ2-3 | TRBV10-1 | NA | TGCGCCAGCAGGGGGCTAGCGGGAGAGCCCCGGCCCACAGATACGCAGTATTTT | CASRGLAGEPRPTDTQYF
TRBD1 | TRBJ1-3 | TRBV28 | once | TGTGCCAGCAGCCGGACAGGGGTCTCTGGAAACACCATATATTTT | CASSRTGVSGNTIYF
NA | TRBJ2-3 | TRBV13 | NA | TGTGCCAGCAGCGCCCTGGCTTACGATACGCAGTATTTT | CASSALAYDTQYF
NA | TRBJ1-5 | TRBV5-8 | NA | TGTGCCAGCAGCTTTCAGGGTCGTCAGCCCCAGCATTTT | CASSFQGRQPQHF
TRBD1 | TRBJ2-1 | TRBV2 | NA | TGTGCCGGCCTAAGGGGGACAGACAGTAGTGAGCAGTTCTTC | CAGLRGTDSSEQFF
TRBD1 | TRBJ1-2 | TRBV6-1 | NA | TGTGCCAGCAGTGAAAAGGGGGGACAGGGAAAAGGGTATGGCTACACCTTC | CASSEKGGQGKGYGYTF
NA | TRBJ1-1 | TRBV6-5 | NA | TGTGCCAGCAGGAACGCGGTGAACACTGAAGCTTTCTTT | CASRNAVNTEAFF
NA | TRBJ2-7 | TRBV7-2 | NA | TGTGCCAGCAGCCGCTACCCGGGACAAAACTACGAGCAGTACTTC | CASSRYPGQNYEQYF
NA | TRBJ2-7 | TRBV6-6 | NA | TGTGCCAGCACCCCAGGTCTCTCCTACGAGCAGTACTTC | CASTPGLSYEQYF
NA | TRBJ1-1 | TRBV7-9 | NA | TGTGCCAGCAGCTTAGACCTCCGAGGTGCTGAAGCTTTCTTT | CASSLDLRGAEAFF
TRBD1 | TRBJ2-7 | TRBV20-1 | NA | TGCAGTGCTAGTGGGGGACCGGGACAGGGGTTGAGGGAGCAGTACTTC | CSASGGPGQGLREQYF
TRBD1 | TRBJ2-5 | TRBV10-3 | NA | TGTGCCATCAGTGATCCGAGGGGGCCCTTCAGGGAGACCCAGTACTTC | CAISDPRGPFRETQYF